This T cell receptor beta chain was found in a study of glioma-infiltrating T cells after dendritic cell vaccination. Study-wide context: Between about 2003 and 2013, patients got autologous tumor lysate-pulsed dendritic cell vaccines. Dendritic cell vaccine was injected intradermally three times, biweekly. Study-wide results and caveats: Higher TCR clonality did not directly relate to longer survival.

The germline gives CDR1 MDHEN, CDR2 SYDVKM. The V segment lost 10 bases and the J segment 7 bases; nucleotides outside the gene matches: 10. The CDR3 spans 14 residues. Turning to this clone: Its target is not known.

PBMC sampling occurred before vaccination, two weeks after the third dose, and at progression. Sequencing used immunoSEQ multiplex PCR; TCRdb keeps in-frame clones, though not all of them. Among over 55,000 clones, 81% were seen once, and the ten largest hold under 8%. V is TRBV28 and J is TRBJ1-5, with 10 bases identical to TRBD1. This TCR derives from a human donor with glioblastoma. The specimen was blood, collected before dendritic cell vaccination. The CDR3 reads CATGTGATLQPQHF. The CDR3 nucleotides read TGTGCCACCGGGACAGGGGCCACACTCCAGCCCCAGCATTTT.